The present T cell receptor (beta chain) was sequenced within a study of vaccination and CD4 T cells after COVID-19. CD4+ T cells that had been cultured provided DNA sequenced with the Oncomine TCR Beta short-read assay. The template was genomic DNA from cultured CD4+ T cells. MiXCR, run by TCRdb on the PCR reads, gives a single entry per CDR3 protein. Among fewer than 20,000 distinct CDR3 sequences listed, around 47% were seen once. Study-level findings and limits: For convalescent patients, a median 86.3% of reactive clones surfaced exclusively after vaccination.

As for treatment: approximately 10-day PBMC culture with coronavirus spike peptide pools or control peptides (ViraFEST assay). Comment on this clonotype: Its antigen remains unknown.

CDR3 length: 13 amino acids. CDR1 MNHNS and CDR2 SASEGT come from the germline V gene. V lost 6 bases, J lost 2 bases, and 10 bases lay in between. The sequence was collected from a human donor who had recovered from COVID-19. Input material: CD4+ T cells from blood, cultured in vitro. The V call is TRBV6-1, the J call TRBJ1-2; D possibly corresponds to TRBD1 (5 bases). CDR3 bases: TGTGCCAGCAGCGCTGGACAAAACTATGGCTACACCTTC. Its protein is CASSAGQNYGYTF.